This T cell receptor (beta chain) comes out of a study of T cell repertoires in cytomegalovirus infection. Study summary: The study used recently identified HLA-C-restricted and well-studied HLA-B-restricted CMV epitopes. Shared public TCR beta signatures pointed to both CMV infection and a matching HLA type. Study results and limitations: Cumulated frequencies of public TCR beta families served to identify carriers of CMV plus the relevant HLA. CMV-specific TCR beta clonotypes restricted by HLA-C were the ones dominating the ex vivo response.

This clonotype was detected ten times or more. Its specificity is not known. CDR1 is LNHDA, CDR2 SQIVND, per germline (reference sequence). This CDR3 spans 16 amino acids. V lost 7 bases to trimming and J lost 0 bases; unmatched junction nucleotides: 9. TCRdb reanalysed the reads using MiXCR and keeps one entry per CDR3 protein. The table lists 75,000 to 100,000 distinct CDR3 sequences, about 29% of them singletons. The specimen was CD8+ T cells from cultured PBMCs, collected from culture after CMV antigen stimulation. The origin of this receptor is a human donor in good health (CMV status not recorded). Some clones in this sample may be carry-over from other donors' samples. The chain carries TRBV19 and TRBJ2-3; 8 nucleotides agree with TRBD2. The CDR3 sequence: CASTPGSGASTDTQYF. In nucleotides, the CDR3 is TGTGCCAGTACCCCCGGTAGCGGGGCTAGCACAGATACGCAGTATTTT. Complete variable domain (other parts from reference TRBV19 and TRBJ2-3): DGGITQSPKYLFRKEGQNVTLSCEQNLNHDAMYWYRQDPGQGLRLIYYSQIVNDFQKGDIAEGYSVSREKKESFPLTVTSAQKNPTAFYLCASTPGSGASTDTQYFGPGTRLTVL.